The present T cell receptor (beta chain) was sequenced within a study of OX40 agonist ivuxolimab in advanced cancers. Across the whole study: Of the participants, around 43% had some prior anti-PD-1, anti-PD-L1 or anti-CTLA-4 therapy, which was allowed.

TCRdb's copy holds only in-frame clones and misses some; the assay was immunoSEQ multiplex PCR. The table records 70,000 to 85,000 clones, approximately 90% of them present only once. CDR1 is MDHEN, CDR2 SYDVKM, per germline. This CDR3 has 13 residues. Trimming removed 6 bases from V and 4 bases from J, with 12 bases in between. The sequence was collected from an adult with an advanced solid tumor such as melanoma, head and neck, liver or kidney cancer. The specimen comprised CD4+ or CD8+ T cells sorted from blood, sampled in a trial of the OX40 agonist ivuxolimab. V is TRBV28 and J is TRBJ1-1; possible D gene TRBD1, 5 bases. This chain's CDR3 is CASRSRGATEAFF. CDR3 in DNA: TGTGCCAGCAGATCCCGCGGGGCCACTGAAGCTTTCTTT.